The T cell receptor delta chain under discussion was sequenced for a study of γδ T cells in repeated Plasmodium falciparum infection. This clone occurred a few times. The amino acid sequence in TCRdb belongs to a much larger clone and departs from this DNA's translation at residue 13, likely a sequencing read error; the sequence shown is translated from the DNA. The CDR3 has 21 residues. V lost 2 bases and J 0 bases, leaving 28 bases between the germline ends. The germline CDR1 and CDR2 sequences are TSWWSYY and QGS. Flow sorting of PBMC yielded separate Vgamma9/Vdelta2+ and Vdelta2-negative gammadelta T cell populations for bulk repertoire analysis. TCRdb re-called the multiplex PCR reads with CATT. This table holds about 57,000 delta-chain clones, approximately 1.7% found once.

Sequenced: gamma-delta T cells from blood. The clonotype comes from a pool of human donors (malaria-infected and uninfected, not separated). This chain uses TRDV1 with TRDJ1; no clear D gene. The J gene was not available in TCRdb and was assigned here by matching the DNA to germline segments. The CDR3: CALGEDSTPRPTWTYTDKLIF. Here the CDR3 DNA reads TGTGCTCTTGGGGAAGACTCTACTCCACGTCCGACCTGGACGTACACCGATAAACTCATCTTT.